This entry describes one TCR beta chain. There is no known antigen for this receptor. No per-base quality is available; no much larger clone lies one base away. Using the deep immunoSEQ assay, TCR CDR3 regions were amplified from genomic DNA by multiplex PCR. Genomic DNA extracted from each cell subset was distributed evenly over all wells of several immunoSEQ 96-well plates, and each plate served as one replicate. For sorted subsets, each replicate PCR was loaded with 200 ng genomic DNA, equivalent to about 30,000 T cell genomes. Purified libraries were quantified with a Qubit 3.0 fluorometer, sized on a Bioanalyzer 2100, and re-quantified with the KAPA Library Quantification kit. Every immunoSEQ 96-well plate was sequenced on a dedicated single-read 150-cycle Illumina NextSeq 550 flow cell. As for how the authors treated the data: Because the immunoSEQ output included only junctional sequences and no quality scores, the filtering could not be the same as the filtering used for full-length reads. To assign V/J genes and CDR3, sequences were annotated using PyIR, a Python wrapper for IgBLAST v1.9, with IMGT germline references. Any read was removed if the V/J assignment was weak (E-value above 1e-6), the CDR3 was missing, or the read contained stop codons, out-of-frame junctions, or ambiguous translated residues. V3J clonotypes were defined by identical inferred V gene, J gene, and CDR3 amino acid sequence. Percentage overlap between repertoires was computed as shared unique clonotypes divided by the size of the smaller repertoire. Repertoire richness was assessed with RTK rarefaction, the Chao1 estimator, and Recon v2.1 estimates of unobserved clonotypes. Generation probabilities were computed with OLGA for all TCRbeta clonotypes obtained by the gDNA method from four donors. Not all clones reach the TCRdb copy of this immuneACCESS table, which keeps in-frame sequences only. Checked studies attribute under half of the gap to unresolved V genes and leave the rest unexplained. Clone size and the V and J calls come from that table; the DNA yielded D and trimming. The sample contains roughly 2,500,000 clones, 93% of them found a single time. The leading ten clones occupy 0.36% of the sample.

This sample is drawn from a study of shared clonotypes between healthy human individuals (dated by TCRdb to between 2020 and 2021). About the full investigation: Three men and a couple of women, aged 18 to 49 years, made up the cohort. For each donor, CD4 naive and CD4 memory were each run on three plates, CD8 naive on two plates, and CD8 memory on one plate. Blood TCR repertoires of five healthy adults were deeply sequenced to estimate repertoire size and the extent of clonotype sharing between individuals. To increase sequencing depth and limit assay-specific biases, different laboratories used diverse techniques to prepare libraries and sequence TCR repertoires. Between about 0.85 and 10 billion PBMCs per donor were obtained by leukapheresis. Beyond this particular receptor, the publication reports: Across a handful of donors, approximately 5% of naive CD4, more than 3% of naive CD8, under 2.5% of memory CD4, and approximately 0.4% of memory CD8 clonotypes were shared. Rarefaction of sorted-subset datasets indicated incomplete sequencing despite the large sequencing depth. Pairwise subsampling led to the expectation that sequencing depth would affect the degree of clonotype sharing among donors. Compared with non-shared clonotypes, clonotypes shared by all four sorted-subset donors had higher generation probabilities. Sampling was restricted to blood, and TCR repertoires in tissues likely differ from the TCR repertoires found in blood. Estimated clonotype richness was generally larger for naive than for memory subsets. Because the study included only a small number of donors, the genetic and exposure-history diversity represented was limited.

Donors were healthy HIV-negative adults with no recently reported acute infections or vaccinations. Only Caucasian adults living in Nashville, Tennessee, USA were represented among the donors. CD4+ T cells were enriched through magnetic negative selection, after which naive cells were positively selected on CD45RA and the remaining negative fraction served as the memory subset. Blood was obtained by leukapheresis, after which PBMCs were separated by Ficoll-Histopaque density gradient centrifugation and cryopreserved in liquid nitrogen vapor phase. Analytical flow cytometry was used to check the purity and quantity of every magnetically sorted T cell population. Genomic DNA was isolated from each sorted fraction and quantified by UV absorbance on a Nanodrop 2000c. The specimen sequenced was naive CD4+ T cells from PBMCs. This sample's cell subset or site label indicates: CD45RA+ positively selected. This sequence was found in a man between 18 and 29 years old in good health. Some clones in this sample may be carry-over from other donors' samples.

The CDR3 reads CASSAHLLGDTQYF. The bases are TGTGCCAGCAGCGCCCACCTCTTAGGGGATACGCAGTATTTT. In this chain, TRBV11-2 is recombined with TRBJ2-3, with the identity of the D gene unclear. Measured from the cysteine to the phenylalanine, the CDR3 is 14 residues long. The sequence is cut down to CDR3 DNA, 42 bases in frame from base 1. Trimming costs V 5 bases and J 6 bases, and their ends lie 15 bases apart. CDR1 is given as SGHAT and CDR2 as FQNNGV, both from the germline V gene.